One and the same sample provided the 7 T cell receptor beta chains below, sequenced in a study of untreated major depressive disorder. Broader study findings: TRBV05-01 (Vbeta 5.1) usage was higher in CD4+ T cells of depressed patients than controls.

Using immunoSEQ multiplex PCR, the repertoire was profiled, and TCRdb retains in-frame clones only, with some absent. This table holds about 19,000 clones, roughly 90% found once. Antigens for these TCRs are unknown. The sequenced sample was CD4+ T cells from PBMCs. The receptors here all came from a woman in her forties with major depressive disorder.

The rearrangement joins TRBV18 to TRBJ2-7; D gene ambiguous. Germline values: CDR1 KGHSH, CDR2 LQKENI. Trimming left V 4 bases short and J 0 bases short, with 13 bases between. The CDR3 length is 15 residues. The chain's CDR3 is CASSQGRTSSYEQYV. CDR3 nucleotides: TGTGCCAGCTCACAAGGACGGACGAGCTCCTACGAGCAGTACGTC.

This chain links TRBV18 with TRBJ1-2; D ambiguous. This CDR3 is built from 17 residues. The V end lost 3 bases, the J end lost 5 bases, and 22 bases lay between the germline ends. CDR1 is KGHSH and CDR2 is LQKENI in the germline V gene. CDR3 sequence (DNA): TGTGCCAGCTCACCGCGTGGCGTCAATCTGCTCCCATATGGCTACACCTTC. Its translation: CASSPRGVNLLPYGYTF.

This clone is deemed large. CDR3 loop: CASSPSFGSDPLYEQYF. CDR3 DNA sequence: TGTGCCAGCAGCCCCTCTTTTGGGTCCGACCCCCTTTACGAGCAGTACTTC. The chain links TRBV7-2 to TRBJ2-7, with unresolved D. The V gene lost 5 bases and the J gene lost 4 bases, with 24 bases spanning the gap. The CDR3 totals 17 residues. Germline V lookup: CDR1 SGHTA, CDR2 FQGNSA.

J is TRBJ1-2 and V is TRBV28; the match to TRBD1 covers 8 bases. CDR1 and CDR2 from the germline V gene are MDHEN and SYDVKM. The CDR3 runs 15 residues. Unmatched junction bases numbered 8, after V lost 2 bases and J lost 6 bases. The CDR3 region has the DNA TGTGCCAGCAGTTTACCCGGGCAGGGGGCGAATGGCTACACCTTC. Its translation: CASSLPGQGANGYTF.

This CDR3 is CASSPRREREDEQFF. CDR3 coding DNA: TGTGCCAGTAGTCCCCGTCGGGAGAGGGAGGATGAGCAGTTCTTC. The rearrangement links TRBV19 to TRBJ2-1, with D perhaps TRBD2 (6 bases). Germline assignment: CDR1 LNHDA and CDR2 SQIVND (reference sequence). The CDR3 length is 15 residues. V was shortened by 5 bases and J by 8 bases, with 19 bases between the two germline ends. The variable domain in full, with the rest retrieved from reference TRBV19 and TRBJ2-1, is DGGITQSPKYLFRKEGQNVTLSCEQNLNHDAMYWYRQDPGQGLRLIYYSQIVNDFQKGDIAEGYSVSREKKESFPLTVTSAQKNPTAFYLCASSPRREREDEQFFGPGTRLTVL.

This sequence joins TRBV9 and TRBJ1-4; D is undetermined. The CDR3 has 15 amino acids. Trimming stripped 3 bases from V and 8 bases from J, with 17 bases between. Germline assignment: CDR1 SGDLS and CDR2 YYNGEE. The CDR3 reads CASSANSRLGEKLFF. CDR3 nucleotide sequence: TGTGCCAGCAGCGCAAATTCTAGACTCGGGGAAAAACTGTTTTTT.

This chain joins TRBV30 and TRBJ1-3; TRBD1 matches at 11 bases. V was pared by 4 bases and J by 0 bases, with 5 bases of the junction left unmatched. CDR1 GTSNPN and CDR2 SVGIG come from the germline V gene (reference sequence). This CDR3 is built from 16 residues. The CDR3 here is CAWNSGTGGSGNTIYF. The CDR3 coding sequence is TGTGCCTGGAACTCCGGGACAGGGGGCTCTGGAAACACCATATATTTT.